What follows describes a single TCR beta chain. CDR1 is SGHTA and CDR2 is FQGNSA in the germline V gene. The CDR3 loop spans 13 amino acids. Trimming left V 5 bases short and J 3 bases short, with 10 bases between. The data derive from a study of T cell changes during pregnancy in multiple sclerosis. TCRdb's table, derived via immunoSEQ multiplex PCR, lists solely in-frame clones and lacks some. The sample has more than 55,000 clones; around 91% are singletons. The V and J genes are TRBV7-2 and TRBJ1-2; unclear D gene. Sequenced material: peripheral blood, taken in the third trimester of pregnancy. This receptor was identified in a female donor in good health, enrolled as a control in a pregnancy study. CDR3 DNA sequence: TGTGCCAGCAGCCTGACCGAGGACTATGGCTACACCTTC. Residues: CASSLTEDYGYTF.